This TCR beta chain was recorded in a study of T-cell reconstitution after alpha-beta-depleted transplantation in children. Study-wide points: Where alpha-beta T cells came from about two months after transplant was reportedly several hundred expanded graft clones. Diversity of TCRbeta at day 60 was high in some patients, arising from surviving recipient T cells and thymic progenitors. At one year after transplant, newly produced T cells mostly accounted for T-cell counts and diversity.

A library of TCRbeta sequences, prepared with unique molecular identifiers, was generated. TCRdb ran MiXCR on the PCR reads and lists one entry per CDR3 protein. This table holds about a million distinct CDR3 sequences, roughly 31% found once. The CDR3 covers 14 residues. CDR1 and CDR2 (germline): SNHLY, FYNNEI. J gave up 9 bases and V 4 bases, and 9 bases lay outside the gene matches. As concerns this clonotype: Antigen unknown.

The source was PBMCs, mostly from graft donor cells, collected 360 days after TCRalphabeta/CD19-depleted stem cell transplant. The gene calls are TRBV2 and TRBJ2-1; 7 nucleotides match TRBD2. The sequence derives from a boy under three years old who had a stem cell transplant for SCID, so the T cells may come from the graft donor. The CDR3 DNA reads TGTGCCAGCAGTGTTTCGGCTAGCGGCGGTGAGCAGTTCTTC. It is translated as CASSVSASGGEQFF.